Listed below are T cell receptor beta chains from one sample, sequenced in a study of OX40 agonist ivuxolimab in advanced cancers. The method was immunoSEQ multiplex PCR; TCRdb's version includes in-frame clones alone and lacks a portion of them. The data contain 34,000 or so clones, approximately 81% of them singletons. The specimen comprised CD4+ or CD8+ T cells sorted from blood, sampled in a trial of the OX40 agonist ivuxolimab. The receptors derive from an adult with an advanced solid tumor such as melanoma, head and neck, liver or kidney cancer. CDR3s include the opening cysteine and the closing phenylalanine or tryptophan. Each record gives: J gene, D gene, clone size, V gene, CDR3 protein, CDR3 DNA. The D gene is left open where the match is weak. Clone size is given for some rows only: seen once, a few or many times, or a class if the clone is expanded.

j_call: TRBJ1-1
d_call: -
clone_size: -
v_call: TRBV7-3
cdr3_aa: CASSLTQTEAFF
cdr3_nt: TGTGCCAGCAGCTTAACGCAAACTGAAGCTTTCTTT

j_call: TRBJ2-2
d_call: -
clone_size: -
v_call: TRBV6-1
cdr3_aa: CASGGQISGTGELFF
cdr3_nt: TGTGCCAGCGGAGGACAGATATCAGGCACCGGGGAGCTGTTTTTT

j_call: TRBJ2-7
d_call: TRBD1
clone_size: few
v_call: TRBV6-5
cdr3_aa: CASRPGQGWDEQYF
cdr3_nt: TGTGCCAGCAGACCAGGACAGGGCTGGGACGAGCAGTACTTC

j_call: TRBJ2-3
d_call: -
clone_size: -
v_call: TRBV9
cdr3_aa: CASSVAGRRSTDTQYF
cdr3_nt: TGTGCCAGCAGCGTAGCGGGCAGGAGAAGCACAGATACGCAGTATTTT

j_call: TRBJ1-2
d_call: -
clone_size: -
v_call: TRBV7-2
cdr3_aa: CASSLGVEGYGYTF
cdr3_nt: TGTGCCAGCAGCTTAGGGGTTGAGGGGTATGGCTACACCTTC

j_call: TRBJ2-2
d_call: TRBD1
clone_size: -
v_call: TRBV9
cdr3_aa: CASGVRGRDTGELFF
cdr3_nt: TGTGCCAGCGGCGTGAGGGGGCGGGACACCGGGGAGCTGTTTTTT

j_call: TRBJ2-1
d_call: -
clone_size: once
v_call: TRBV6-5
cdr3_aa: CASSLLGNNEQFF
cdr3_nt: TGTGCCAGCAGTTTGTTAGGGAATAATGAGCAGTTCTTC

j_call: TRBJ2-3
d_call: -
clone_size: -
v_call: TRBV19
cdr3_aa: CASSTTGTRGDTQYF
cdr3_nt: TGTGCCAGTAGTACTACCGGGACCCGAGGAGATACGCAGTATTTT

j_call: TRBJ2-3
d_call: -
clone_size: -
v_call: TRBV4-2
cdr3_aa: CASSQGLVGLADTQYF
cdr3_nt: TGTGCCAGCAGCCAAGGACTTGTAGGGTTGGCAGATACGCAGTATTTT

j_call: TRBJ1-4
d_call: -
clone_size: -
v_call: TRBV6-1
cdr3_aa: CASRFLLNEKLFF
cdr3_nt: TGTGCCAGCAGATTTCTATTGAATGAAAAACTGTTTTTT

j_call: TRBJ2-5
d_call: -
clone_size: -
v_call: TRBV4-2
cdr3_aa: CASSQDRGARETQYF
cdr3_nt: TGTGCCAGCAGCCAAGATAGGGGGGCTAGAGAGACCCAGTACTTC

j_call: TRBJ1-2
d_call: TRBD1
clone_size: -
v_call: TRBV6-5
cdr3_aa: CASSYADRVMMSGYTF
cdr3_nt: TGTGCCAGCAGTTACGCGGACAGGGTTATGATGTCCGGCTACACCTTC